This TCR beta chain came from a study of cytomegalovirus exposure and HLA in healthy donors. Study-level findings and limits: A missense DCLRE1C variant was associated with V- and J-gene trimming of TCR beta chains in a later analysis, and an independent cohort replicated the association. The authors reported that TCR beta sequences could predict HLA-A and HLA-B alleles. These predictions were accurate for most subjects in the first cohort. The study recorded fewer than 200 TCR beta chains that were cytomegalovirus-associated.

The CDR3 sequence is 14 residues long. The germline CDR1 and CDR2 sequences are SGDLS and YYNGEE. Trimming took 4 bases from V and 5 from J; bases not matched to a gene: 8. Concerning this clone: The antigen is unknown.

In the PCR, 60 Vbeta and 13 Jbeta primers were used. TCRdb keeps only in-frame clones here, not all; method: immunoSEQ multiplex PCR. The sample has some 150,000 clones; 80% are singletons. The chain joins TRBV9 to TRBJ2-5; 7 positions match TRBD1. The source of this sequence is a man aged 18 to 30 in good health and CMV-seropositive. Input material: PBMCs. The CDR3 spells CASSTQTGQETQYF. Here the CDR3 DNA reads TGTGCCAGCAGCACCCAGACAGGGCAGGAGACCCAGTACTTC. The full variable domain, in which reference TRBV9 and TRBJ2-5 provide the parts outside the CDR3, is DSGVTQTPKHLITATGQRVTLRCSPRSGDLSVYWYQQSLDQGLQFLIQYYNGEERAKGNILERFSAQQFPDLHSELNLSSLELGDSALYFCASSTQTGQETQYFGPGTRLLVL.